These 11 T cell receptor beta chains share one sample of origin, sequenced in a study of identical twins. TCRdb analysed the 5' RACE reads with MiXCR anew, one entry per CDR3 protein. The sample has 1.5 million to 2 million distinct CDR3 sequences, 25% to 35% seen once. Sequenced input: cord blood. The receptors come from a newborn girl in good health.

V is TRBV4-2 and J is TRBJ2-1, with TRBD2 identical over 13 bases. CDR3 length equals 19 residues. The V and J ends lost 5 bases and 5 bases, in that order; junction bases with no gene match: 15. CDR1 LGHNA and CDR2 YNFKEQ come from the germline V gene. The CDR3 spells CASSTRLAGGRGVHNEQFF. Written as DNA, the CDR3 is TGTGCCAGCAGCACCAGACTAGCGGGAGGTCGTGGGGTCCACAATGAGCAGTTCTTC.

This clonotype was seen a handful of times. The rearrangement uses TRBV6-2 or TRBV6-3 and TRBJ2-3, with 9 bases matching TRBD2. The CDR3 has 16 residues. The V gene's germline CDR1 is MNHEY and CDR2 SVGEGT. Losses at the gene ends were 1 base for V and 3 bases for J; bases not matched to a gene: 5. The CDR3 region is CASSYYSGRETDTQYF. The CDR3 DNA reads as TGTGCCAGCAGTTACTATAGCGGGAGAGAGACAGATACGCAGTATTTT.

For this clonotype: Being one base from a much bigger clone, this may be a read error. The chain recombines TRBV13 with TRBJ2-7; the D gene is possibly TRBD1 (5 bases). Trimming cost V 5 bases and J 7 bases, with 15 bases left between them. CDR1 is PRHDT and CDR2 is FYEKMQ in the germline V gene (reference sequence). The CDR3 contains 13 residues. The CDR3 loop reads CASSPDSRYEQYF. Here the CDR3 DNA reads TGTGCCAGCAGCCCAGACAGCAGATATGAGCAGTACTTC.

This clonotype appeared a few times. The V and J genes are TRBV18 and TRBJ2-1; no clear D gene. The germline V and J ends were trimmed by 2 bases and 0 bases, with 8 bases remaining between them. The CDR3 totals 15 residues. Germline lookup yields CDR1 KGHSH and CDR2 LQKENI. Here the CDR3 DNA reads TGTGCCAGCTCACCAAACAGTCGCTCCTACAATGAGCAGTTCTTC. It is translated as CASSPNSRSYNEQFF.

This clonotype showed up just once. V usage is TRBV19 and J usage is TRBJ2-7; D not certain. The DNA end is more similar to TRBJ2-4, so the J call may be wrong. Germline V gene lookup returns CDR1 LNHDA and CDR2 SQIVND (reference sequence). CDR3 length: 14 amino acids. The CDR3 protein is CASSIGQLRNIQYF. Written as DNA, the CDR3 is TGTGCCAGTAGTATCGGCCAGTTGAGGAACATTCAGTACTTC.

In its sample, this clonotype was seen a few times. The chain employs TRBV6-5 and TRBJ1-1, with D possibly TRBD1 on 5 matching bases. Germline CDR1 MNHEY, CDR2 SVGAGI. The CDR3 contains 13 residues. V lost 5 bases and J 7 bases, leaving 14 bases between the germline ends. The CDR3 protein is CASSLRSGYEAFF. CDR3 nucleotides: TGTGCCAGCAGTCTTCGGTCAGGGTATGAAGCTTTCTTT.

This clonotype was found a few times. The chain is built from TRBV5-1 and TRBJ2-3; D is uncertain. Per germline, CDR1 SGHRS and CDR2 YFSETQ. The CDR3 runs 14 residues. Trimming stripped 4 bases from V and 3 bases from J, with 12 bases between. CDR3 loop: CASSTPGRTDTQYF. The CDR3 region has the DNA TGCGCCAGCAGCACCCCCGGCCGGACAGATACGCAGTATTTT.

This chain links TRBV27 with TRBJ2-1; no clear D. Per the germline V gene, CDR1 is MNHEY and CDR2 is SMNVEV (reference sequence). The V gene lost 5 bases and the J gene lost 10 bases, with 18 bases spanning the gap. This CDR3 contains 14 residues. The CDR3 loop is CASSPHAWLGEQFF. The CDR3 DNA reads TGTGCCAGCAGTCCTCATGCCTGGTTAGGCGAGCAGTTCTTC.

This clonotype appeared a few times. V and J are TRBV28 and TRBJ2-5, with D possibly being TRBD2 (6 bases). Deletions cut 5 bases from V and 2 bases from J, with 12 bases between. CDR3 length equals 14 residues. Germline loops: CDR1 MDHEN, CDR2 SYDVKM. CDR3 loop: CASSPTSSQETQYF. The CDR3 nucleotides are TGTGCCAGCAGTCCAACTAGCAGTCAAGAGACCCAGTACTTC.

This clonotype is a singleton in its sample. This chain links TRBV20-1 with TRBJ1-4; TRBD1 might be the D (5 bases). The CDR3 totals 17 residues. Trimming left V 1 base short and J 0 bases short, with 15 bases between. From germline, CDR1 is DFQATT and CDR2 SNEGSKA (reference sequence). The CDR3 sequence is CSARVRALVATNEKLFF. The CDR3 DNA sequence: TGCAGTGCTAGAGTCAGGGCTTTGGTCGCAACTAATGAAAAACTGTTTTTT.

This rearrangement joins TRBV25-1 to TRBJ1-4, with a possible D match to TRBD1 (5 bases). Germline loops: CDR1 MGHDK, CDR2 SYGVNS. CDR3 length: 15 residues. The ends were cut back, 2 bases at V and 4 bases at J, with 11 bases in the middle. The CDR3 bases are TGTGCCAGCAGTGAACGGGGGGGATTTAATGAAAAACTGTTTTTT. Translation gives CASSERGGFNEKLFF.